This TCR beta chain was retrieved from a study of T cells in Graves' hyperthyroidism and ophthalmopathy. Findings of the study overall: Ophthalmopathy was predicted by the model a median of about 6.7 months ahead of onset. From stable hyperthyroidism, ophthalmopathy was set apart by a 13 V-J model.

This sample holds PBMCs from about 9.3 ml fresh peripheral blood. TCR beta CDR3 sequences were amplified from RNA transcripts. TCR CDR3 regions were first amplified by RT-PCR with HTBI primers. One entry per CDR3 protein results from TCRdb running MiXCR on the multiplex PCR reads. Of about 420,000 distinct CDR3 sequences detected, roughly an eighth appear once; the ten largest clones hold 4% to 6.5%. V lost 1 base and J 6 bases, leaving 12 bases between the germline ends. The CDR3 has 15 amino acids. Germline assignment: CDR1 KGHSH and CDR2 LQKENI. The sample holds a few counts of this clonotype. Antigen: not known.

Sequences were obtained from blood. The gene calls are TRBV18 and TRBJ2-2; D is uncertain. The clonotype comes from a woman aged 18 to 35 with Graves' hyperthyroidism. The DNA of the CDR3 is TGTGCCAGCTCACCACGTACTTCGGGCGCCGGGGAGCTGTTTTTT. Its translation: CASSPRTSGAGELFF. Variable domain in full (rest from reference TRBV18 and TRBJ2-2): NAGVMQNPRHLVRRRGQEARLRCSPMKGHSHVYWYRQLPEEGLKFMVYLQKENIIDESGMPKERFSAEFPKEGPSILRIQQVVRGDSAAYFCASSPRTSGAGELFFGEGSRLTVL.